This T cell receptor beta chain was recorded in a study of cytomegalovirus exposure and HLA in healthy donors. Study-level information: An analysis done earlier identified about 120 million unique TCR beta sequences from around 180 million T cells. General observations from the study: One variant, a missense change in DCLRE1C, was linked in a later analysis to TCR beta V- and J-gene trimming. Among TCR beta chains, those listed as cytomegalovirus-associated numbered 164.

Of note for this clone: Its specificity is unknown.

The PCR used 60 Vbeta and 13 Jbeta primers. Only in-frame clones appear in the TCRdb table, and some are missing; sequencing was by immunoSEQ multiplex PCR. This table holds fewer than 100,000 clones. This CDR3 comprises 15 residues. Trimming removed 0 bases from V and 4 bases from J, with 12 bases in between. Germline V gene data show CDR1 as LGHNA and CDR2 as YNFKEQ. The rearrangement links TRBV4-2 to TRBJ1-2; TRBD1 might be the D (5 bases). The sample consisted of PBMCs. This TCR derives from a man between 45 and 60 years old in good health and CMV-seronegative. CDR3: CASSQDTDIVYGYTF. For the CDR3, the DNA is TGTGCCAGCAGCCAAGATACGGACATCGTCTATGGCTACACCTTC.